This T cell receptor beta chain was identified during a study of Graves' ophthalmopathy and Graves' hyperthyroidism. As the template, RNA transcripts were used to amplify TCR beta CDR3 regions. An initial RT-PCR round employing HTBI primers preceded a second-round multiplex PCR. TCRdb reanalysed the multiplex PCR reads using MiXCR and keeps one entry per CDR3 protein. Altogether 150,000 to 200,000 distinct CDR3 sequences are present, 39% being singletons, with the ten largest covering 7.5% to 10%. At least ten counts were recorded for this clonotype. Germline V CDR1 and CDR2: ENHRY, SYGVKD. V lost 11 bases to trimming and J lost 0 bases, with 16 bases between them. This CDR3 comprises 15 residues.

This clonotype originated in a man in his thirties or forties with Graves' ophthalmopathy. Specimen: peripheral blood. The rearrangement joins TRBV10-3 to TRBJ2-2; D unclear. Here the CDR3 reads CAVREESANTGELFF. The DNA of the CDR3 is TGTGCCGTGCGAGAGGAGAGTGCGAACACCGGGGAGCTGTTTTTT.